This TCR beta chain was sequenced during a study of CD8 T cells in Susac syndrome. Study observations and caveats: The relatively small number of individuals in the TCR sequencing and HLA analysis was acknowledged by the study.

Random hexamers primed reverse transcription of roughly 0.45 to 1 ug RNA. TCRdb reanalysed the immunoSEQ multiplex PCR reads using MiXCR and keeps one entry per CDR3 protein. The data contain 160,000 or so distinct CDR3 sequences, 94% of them singletons. For this clonotype: Its antigen remains unidentified.

This CDR3 contains 14 residues. CDR1 and CDR2 (germline): LNHDA, SQIVND (reference sequence). Trimming shortened V by 5 bases and J by 2 bases, and 11 bases separated the two germline ends. The sequenced sample consisted of CD4+ T cells from PBMCs. This sequence was found in a human donor with multiple sclerosis. The rearrangement joins TRBV19 to TRBJ2-3, with a weak D call TRBD2 (5 bases). CDR3 bases: TGTGCCAGTAGTCCGTGGACTCACACAGATACGCAGTATTTT. Its protein product is CASSPWTHTDTQYF.